This T cell receptor (beta chain) came from a study of identical twins. About this clonotype: Antigen unknown.

General study results and limits: Some out-of-frame alpha sequences were shared by twins, and these showed excess low generation probability. One should note that invariant MAIT and iNKT cells could partly confound zero-insertion analyses.

MiXCR, applied by TCRdb to the 5' RACE reads, yields one record per CDR3 protein. The sample has some 1,700,000 distinct CDR3 sequences; 32% are singletons. The TCR was taken from a newborn girl in good health. The sequenced sample consisted of cord blood.

This chain's CDR3 is CASSYAYSLRDRAYEQYF. Here the CDR3 DNA reads TGTGCCAGCAGTTACGCGTACTCCCTCCGGGACAGGGCCTACGAGCAGTACTTC. This chain joins TRBV6-5 and TRBJ2-7, with 9 bases lining up with TRBD1. The CDR3 loop spans 18 amino acids. The V gene's germline CDR1 is MNHEY and CDR2 SVGAGI. J lost 2 bases, V lost 2 bases, and 13 bases had no gene match.